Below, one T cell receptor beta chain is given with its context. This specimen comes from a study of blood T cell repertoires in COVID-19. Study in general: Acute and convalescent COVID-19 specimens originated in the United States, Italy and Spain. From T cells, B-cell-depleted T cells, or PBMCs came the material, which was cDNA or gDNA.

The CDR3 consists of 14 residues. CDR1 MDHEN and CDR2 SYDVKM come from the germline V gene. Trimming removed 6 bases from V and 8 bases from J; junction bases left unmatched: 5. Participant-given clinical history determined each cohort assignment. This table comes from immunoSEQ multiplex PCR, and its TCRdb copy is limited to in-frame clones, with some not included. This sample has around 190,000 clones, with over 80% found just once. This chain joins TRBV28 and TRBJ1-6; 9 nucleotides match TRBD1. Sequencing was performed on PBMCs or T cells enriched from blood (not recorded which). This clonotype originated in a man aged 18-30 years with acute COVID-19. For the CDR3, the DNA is TGTGCCAGCAGAAAACAGGGGGCAGATTCACCCCTCCACTTT. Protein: CASRKQGADSPLHF.